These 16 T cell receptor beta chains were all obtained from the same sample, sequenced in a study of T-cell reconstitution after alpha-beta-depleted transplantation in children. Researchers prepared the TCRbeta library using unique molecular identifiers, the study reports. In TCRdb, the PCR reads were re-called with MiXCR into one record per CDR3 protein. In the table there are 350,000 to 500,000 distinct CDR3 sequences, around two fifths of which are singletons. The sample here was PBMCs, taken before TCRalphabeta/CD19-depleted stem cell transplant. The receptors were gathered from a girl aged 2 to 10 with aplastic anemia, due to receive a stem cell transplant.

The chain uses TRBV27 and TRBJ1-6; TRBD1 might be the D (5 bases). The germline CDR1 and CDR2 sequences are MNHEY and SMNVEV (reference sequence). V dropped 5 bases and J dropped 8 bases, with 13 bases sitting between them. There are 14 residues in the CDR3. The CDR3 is CASSRGQGYSPLHF. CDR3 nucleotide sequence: TGTGCCAGCAGTAGGGGCCAGGGATATTCACCCCTCCACTTT.

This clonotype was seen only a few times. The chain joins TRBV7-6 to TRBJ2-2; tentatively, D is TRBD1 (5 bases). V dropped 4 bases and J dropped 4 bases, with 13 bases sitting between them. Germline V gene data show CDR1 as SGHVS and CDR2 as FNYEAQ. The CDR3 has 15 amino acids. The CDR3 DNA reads TGTGCCAGCAGCTCAGGGTCCTTAGGCACCGGGGAGCTGTTTTTT. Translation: CASSSGSLGTGELFF.

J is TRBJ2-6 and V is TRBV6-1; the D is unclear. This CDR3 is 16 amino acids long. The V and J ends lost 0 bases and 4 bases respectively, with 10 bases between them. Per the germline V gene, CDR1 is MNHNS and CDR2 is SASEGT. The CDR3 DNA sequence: TGTGCCAGCAGTGAAGCTTCGCGTCTGGGGGCCAACGTCCTGACTTTC. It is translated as CASSEASRLGANVLTF.

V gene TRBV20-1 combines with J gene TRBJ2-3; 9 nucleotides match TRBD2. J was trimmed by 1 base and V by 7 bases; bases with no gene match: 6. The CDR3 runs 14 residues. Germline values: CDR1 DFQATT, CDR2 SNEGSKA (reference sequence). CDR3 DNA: TGCAGTGTTGAAAAGCGGGGGGGCACAGATACGCAGTATTTT. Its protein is CSVEKRGGTDTQYF.

The CDR3 nucleotides read TGTGCCAGCAGTTTAACTGGGACAGCTAGCAATCAGCCCCAGCATTTT. Translated, it gives CASSLTGTASNQPQHF. The chain couples TRBV28 to TRBJ1-5, with TRBD1 matching over 7 bases. CDR3 size: 16 residues. Germline lookup yields CDR1 MDHEN and CDR2 SYDVKM. Trimming took 2 bases from V and 0 from J; bases not matched to a gene: 4.

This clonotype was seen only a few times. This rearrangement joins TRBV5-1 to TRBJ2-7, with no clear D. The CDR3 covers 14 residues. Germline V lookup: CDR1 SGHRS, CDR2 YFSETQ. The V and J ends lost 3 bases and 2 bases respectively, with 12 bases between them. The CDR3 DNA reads TGCGCCAGCAGCTCCGACGGCCCTCCCTACGAGCAGTACTTC. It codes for CASSSDGPPYEQYF.

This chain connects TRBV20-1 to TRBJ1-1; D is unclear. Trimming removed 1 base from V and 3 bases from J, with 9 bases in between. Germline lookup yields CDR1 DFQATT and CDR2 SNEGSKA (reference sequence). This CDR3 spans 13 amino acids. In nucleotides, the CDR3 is TGCAGTGCTAGAGGGGGTATGGACACTGAAGCTTTCTTT. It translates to CSARGGMDTEAFF.

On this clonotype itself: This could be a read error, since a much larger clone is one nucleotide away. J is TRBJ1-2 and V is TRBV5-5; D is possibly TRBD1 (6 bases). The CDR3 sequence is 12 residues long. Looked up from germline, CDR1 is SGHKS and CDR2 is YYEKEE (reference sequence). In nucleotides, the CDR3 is TGTGCCAGCAGCTTCGGGGGACACGGCTACCCCTTC. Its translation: CASSFGGHGYPF.

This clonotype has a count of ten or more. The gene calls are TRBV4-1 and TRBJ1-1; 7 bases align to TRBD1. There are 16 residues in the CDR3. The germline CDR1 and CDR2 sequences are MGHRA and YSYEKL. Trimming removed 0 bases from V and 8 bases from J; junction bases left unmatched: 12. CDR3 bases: TGCGCCAGCAGCCAAGAGGTACTAAGGGGGCCCAACGAAGCTTTCTTT. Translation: CASSQEVLRGPNEAFF.

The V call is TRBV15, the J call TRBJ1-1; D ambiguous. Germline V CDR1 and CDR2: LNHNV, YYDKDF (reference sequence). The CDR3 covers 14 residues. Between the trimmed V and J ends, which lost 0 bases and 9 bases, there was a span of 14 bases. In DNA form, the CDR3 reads TGTGCCACCAGCAGAGATATCGGCGGGGAACAAGCTTTCTTT. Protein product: CATSRDIGGEQAFF.

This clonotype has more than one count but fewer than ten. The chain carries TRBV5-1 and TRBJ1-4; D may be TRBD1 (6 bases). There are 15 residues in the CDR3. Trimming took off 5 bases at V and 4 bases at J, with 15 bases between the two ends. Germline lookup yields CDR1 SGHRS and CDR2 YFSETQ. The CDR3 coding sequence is TGCGCCAGCAGTCCCTACAGGGAAGGTAATGAAAAACTGTTTTTT. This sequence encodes CASSPYREGNEKLFF.

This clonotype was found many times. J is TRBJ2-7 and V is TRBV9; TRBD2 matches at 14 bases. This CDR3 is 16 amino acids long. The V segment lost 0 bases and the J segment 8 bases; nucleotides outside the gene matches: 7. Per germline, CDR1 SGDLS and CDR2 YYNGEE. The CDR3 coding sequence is TGTGCCAGCAGCGTAGGCGAGGGACTAGCGGGGGACAAGCAGTACTTC. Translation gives CASSVGEGLAGDKQYF. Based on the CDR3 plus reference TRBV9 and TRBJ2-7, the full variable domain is DSGVTQTPKHLITATGQRVTLRCSPRSGDLSVYWYQQSLDQGLQFLIQYYNGEERAKGNILERFSAQQFPDLHSELNLSSLELGDSALYFCASSVGEGLAGDKQYFGPGTRLTVT.

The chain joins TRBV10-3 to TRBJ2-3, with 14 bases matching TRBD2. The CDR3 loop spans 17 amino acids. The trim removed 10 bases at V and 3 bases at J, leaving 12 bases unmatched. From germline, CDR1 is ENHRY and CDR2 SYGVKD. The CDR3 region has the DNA TGTGCCAGCGAGAGGCGACTAGCGGGGGGGAATACAGATACGCAGTATTTT. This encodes CASERRLAGGNTDTQYF.

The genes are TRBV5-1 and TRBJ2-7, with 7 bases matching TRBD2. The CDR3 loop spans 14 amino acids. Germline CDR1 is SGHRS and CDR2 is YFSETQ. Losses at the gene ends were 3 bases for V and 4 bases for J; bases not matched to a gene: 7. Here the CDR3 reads CASSSSGGKYEQYF. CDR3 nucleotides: TGCGCCAGCAGCTCCTCCGGGGGGAAATACGAGCAGTACTTC.

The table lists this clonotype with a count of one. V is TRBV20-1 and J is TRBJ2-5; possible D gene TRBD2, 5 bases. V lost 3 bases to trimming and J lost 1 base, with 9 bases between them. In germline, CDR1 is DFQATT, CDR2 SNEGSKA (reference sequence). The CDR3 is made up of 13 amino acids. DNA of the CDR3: TGCAGTGCTAGGGTGAGGGTCCAAGAGACCCAGTACTTC. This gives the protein CSARVRVQETQYF.

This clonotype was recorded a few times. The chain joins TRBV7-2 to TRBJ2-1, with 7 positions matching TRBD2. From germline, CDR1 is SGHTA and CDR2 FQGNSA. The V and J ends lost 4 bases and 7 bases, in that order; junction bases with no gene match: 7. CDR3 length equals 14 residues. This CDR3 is CASSSRTSRNEQFF. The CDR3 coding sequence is TGTGCCAGCAGCTCCCGGACTAGTCGAAATGAGCAGTTCTTC.